The entry below gives a single TCR beta chain sequence along with its context. Antigen: not known. The PCR had 60 Vbeta and 13 Jbeta primers. Using immunoSEQ multiplex PCR, the repertoire was profiled, and TCRdb retains in-frame clones only, with some absent. The repertoire holds over 150,000 clones, more than 75% seen once, with roughly 8% in the top ten. The data stem from a study of cytomegalovirus exposure and HLA in healthy donors. Across the study: The study placed approximately 80% of its roughly 400 genotyped donors in the Caucasian-associated ancestry cluster.

Deletions cut 3 bases from V and 8 bases from J, with 18 bases between. CDR1 SGHRS and CDR2 YFSETQ come from the germline V gene. The CDR3 extends over 15 amino acids. Findings and caveats of the study: TCR beta chains numbering more than 150 were designated cytomegalovirus-associated. Serostatus for CMV was the only available immune exposure information.

V usage is TRBV5-1 and J usage is TRBJ2-1; tentative D call: TRBD1 (5 bases). The receptor comes from a man aged 25-45 years in good health and CMV-seropositive. Input material: PBMCs. CDR3 sequence reads: CASSSGHVDIDEQFF. The CDR3 coding sequence is TGCGCCAGCAGCTCCGGACACGTGGATATCGATGAGCAGTTCTTC.